Here is one T cell receptor (beta chain) with its context. Fresh peripheral blood, 9.5 to 10 ml of it, supplied the PBMCs. Researchers took RNA transcripts and amplified the TCR beta CDR3 regions from them. Using the HTBI primer set, a first-round RT-PCR was run on the TCR CDR3. TCRdb reprocessed the multiplex PCR reads with MiXCR, giving one entry per CDR3 protein. The sample has approximately 740,000 distinct CDR3 sequences; approximately 15% are singletons. This record comes from a study of T cells in Graves' hyperthyroidism and ophthalmopathy. The CDR3 totals 14 residues. Germline CDR1 reads MNHEY; CDR2 reads SVGAGI. The V end lost 0 bases, the J end lost 4 bases, and 8 bases lay between the germline ends.

This receptor was taken from a young woman with Graves' hyperthyroidism. Sequencing was done on a sample of blood. The rearrangement links TRBV6-5 to TRBJ2-3; no reliable D call. The CDR3 here is CASSYSSVADTQYF. CDR3 DNA sequence: TGTGCCAGCAGTTACTCGAGTGTCGCAGATACGCAGTATTTT.